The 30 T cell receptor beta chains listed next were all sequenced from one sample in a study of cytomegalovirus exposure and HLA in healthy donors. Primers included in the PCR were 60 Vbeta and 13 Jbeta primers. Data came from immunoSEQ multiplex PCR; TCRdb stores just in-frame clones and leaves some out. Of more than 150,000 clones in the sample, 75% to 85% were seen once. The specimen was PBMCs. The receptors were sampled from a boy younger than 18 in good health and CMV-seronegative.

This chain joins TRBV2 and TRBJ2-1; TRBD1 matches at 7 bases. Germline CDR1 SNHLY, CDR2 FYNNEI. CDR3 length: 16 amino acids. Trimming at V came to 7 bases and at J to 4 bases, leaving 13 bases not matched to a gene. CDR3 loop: CASTRPGFRGYNEQFF. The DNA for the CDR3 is TGTGCCAGCACCCGCCCCGGATTCAGGGGGTACAATGAGCAGTTCTTC.

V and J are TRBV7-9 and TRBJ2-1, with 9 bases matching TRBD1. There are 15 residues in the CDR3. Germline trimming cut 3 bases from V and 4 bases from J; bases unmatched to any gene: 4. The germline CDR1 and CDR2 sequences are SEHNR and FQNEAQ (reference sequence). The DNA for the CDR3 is TGTGCCAGCAGCTTCGAGACAGGGGGATACAATGAGCAGTTCTTC. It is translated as CASSFETGGYNEQFF. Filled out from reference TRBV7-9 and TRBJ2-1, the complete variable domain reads DTGVSQNPRHKITKRGQNVTFRCDPISEHNRLYWYRQTLGQGPEFLTYFQNEAQLEKSRLLSDRFSAERPKGSFSTLEIQRTEQGDSAMYLCASSFETGGYNEQFFGPGTRLTVL.

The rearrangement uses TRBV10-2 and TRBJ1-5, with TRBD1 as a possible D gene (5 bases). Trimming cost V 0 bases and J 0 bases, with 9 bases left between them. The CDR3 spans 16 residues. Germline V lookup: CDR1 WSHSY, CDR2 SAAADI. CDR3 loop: CASSESAGNSNQPQHF. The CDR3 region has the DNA TGCGCCAGCAGTGAGTCGGCAGGGAATAGCAATCAGCCCCAGCATTTT.

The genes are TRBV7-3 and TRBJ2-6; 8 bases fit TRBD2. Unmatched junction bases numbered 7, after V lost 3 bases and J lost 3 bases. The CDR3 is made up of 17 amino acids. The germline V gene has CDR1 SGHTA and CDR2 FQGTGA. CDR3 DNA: TGTGCCAGCAGCTTGACAGCGGGGGACTATGGGGCCAACGTCCTGACTTTC. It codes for CASSLTAGDYGANVLTF.

The CDR3 bases are TGTGCCAGCAGCCCAATCCATCCCTCGGGGGTGAGCACAGATACGCAGTATTTT. It specifies CASSPIHPSGVSTDTQYF. The V call is TRBV11-2, the J call TRBJ2-3; D might be TRBD2 (6 bases). The CDR3 covers 18 residues. The germline gives CDR1 SGHAT, CDR2 FQNNGV. Trimming left V 5 bases short and J 0 bases short, with 21 bases between.

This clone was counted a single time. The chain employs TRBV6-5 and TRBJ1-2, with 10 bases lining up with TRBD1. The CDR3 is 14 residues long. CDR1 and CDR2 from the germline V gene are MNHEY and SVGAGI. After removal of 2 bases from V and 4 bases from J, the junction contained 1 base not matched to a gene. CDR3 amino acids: CASSYGTGAYGYTF. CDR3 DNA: TGTGCCAGCAGTTACGGGACAGGGGCCTATGGCTACACCTTC.

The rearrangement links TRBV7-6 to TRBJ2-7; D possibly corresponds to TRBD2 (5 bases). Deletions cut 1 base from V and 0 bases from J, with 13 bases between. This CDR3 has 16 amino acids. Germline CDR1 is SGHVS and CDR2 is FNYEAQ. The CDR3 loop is CASSLDREKSSYEQYF. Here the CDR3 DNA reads TGTGCCAGCAGCTTAGACCGGGAAAAGAGCTCCTACGAGCAGTACTTC. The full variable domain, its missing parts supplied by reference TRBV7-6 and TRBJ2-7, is GAGVSQSPRYKVTKRGQDVALRCDPISGHVSLYWYRQALGQGPEFLTYFNYEAQQDKSGLPNDRFSAERPEGSISTLTIQRTEQRDSAMYRCASSLDREKSSYEQYFGPGTRLTVT.

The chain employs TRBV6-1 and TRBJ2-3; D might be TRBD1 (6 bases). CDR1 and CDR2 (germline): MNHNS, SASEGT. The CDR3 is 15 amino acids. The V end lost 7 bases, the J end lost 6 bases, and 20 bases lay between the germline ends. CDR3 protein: CASITGRTPQDTQYF. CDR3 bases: TGTGCCAGCATTACAGGGAGAACACCACAGGATACGCAGTATTTT.

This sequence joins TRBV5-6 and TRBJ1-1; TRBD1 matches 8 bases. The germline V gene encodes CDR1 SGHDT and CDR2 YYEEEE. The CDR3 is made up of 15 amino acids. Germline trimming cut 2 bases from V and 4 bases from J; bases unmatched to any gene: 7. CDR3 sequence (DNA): TGTGCCAGCAGCTTACAGGGGGGGGGAGGCACTGAAGCTTTCTTT. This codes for CASSLQGGGGTEAFF.

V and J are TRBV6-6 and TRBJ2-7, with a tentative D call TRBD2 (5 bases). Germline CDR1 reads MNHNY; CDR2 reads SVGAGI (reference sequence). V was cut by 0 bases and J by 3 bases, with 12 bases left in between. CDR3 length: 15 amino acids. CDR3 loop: CASSYSFGLRYEQYF. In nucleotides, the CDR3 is TGTGCCAGCAGTTACTCGTTTGGACTTCGCTACGAGCAGTACTTC.

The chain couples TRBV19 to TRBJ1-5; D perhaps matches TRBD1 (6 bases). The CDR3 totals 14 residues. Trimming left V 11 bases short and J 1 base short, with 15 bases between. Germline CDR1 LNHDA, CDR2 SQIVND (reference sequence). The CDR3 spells CASRQGISNQPQHF. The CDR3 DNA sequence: TGTGCCTCCAGGCAGGGGATAAGCAATCAGCCCCAGCATTTT.

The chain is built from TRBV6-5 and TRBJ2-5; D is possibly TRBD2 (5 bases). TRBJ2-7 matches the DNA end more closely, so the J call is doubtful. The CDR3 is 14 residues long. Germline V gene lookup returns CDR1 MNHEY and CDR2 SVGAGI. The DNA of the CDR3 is TGTGCCAGCAGTTCTCTTGGGAGCTCCTACGAGCAGTACTTC. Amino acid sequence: CASSSLGSSYEQYF.

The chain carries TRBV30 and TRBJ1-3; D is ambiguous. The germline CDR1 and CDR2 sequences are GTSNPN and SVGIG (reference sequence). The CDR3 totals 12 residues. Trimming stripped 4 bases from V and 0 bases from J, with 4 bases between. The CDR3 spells CAWKHSGNTIYF. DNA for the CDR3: TGTGCCTGGAAGCACTCTGGAAACACCATATATTTT.

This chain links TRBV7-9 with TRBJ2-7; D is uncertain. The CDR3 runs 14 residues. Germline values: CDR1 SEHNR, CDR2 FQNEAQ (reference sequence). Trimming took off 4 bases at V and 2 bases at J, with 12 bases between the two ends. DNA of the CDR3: TGTGCCAGCAGCTCGCCTCGGCAGGCCTACGAGCAGTACTTC. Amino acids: CASSSPRQAYEQYF.

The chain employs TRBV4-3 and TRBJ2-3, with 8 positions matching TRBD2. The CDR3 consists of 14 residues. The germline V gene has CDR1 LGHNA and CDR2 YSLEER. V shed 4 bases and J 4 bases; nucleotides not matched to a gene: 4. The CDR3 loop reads CASSLSGIADTQYF. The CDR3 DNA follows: TGCGCCAGCAGCCTTAGCGGGATCGCAGATACGCAGTATTTT.

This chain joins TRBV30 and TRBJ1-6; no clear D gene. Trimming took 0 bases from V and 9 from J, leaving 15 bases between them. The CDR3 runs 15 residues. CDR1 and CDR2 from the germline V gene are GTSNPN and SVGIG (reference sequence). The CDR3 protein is CAWSVLPEEGSPLHF. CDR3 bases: TGTGCCTGGAGTGTACTTCCGGAAGAGGGTTCACCCCTCCACTTT.

The CDR3 DNA follows: TGTGCCAGCAGCCAGGGGCATTGGGGATCCTACGAGCAGTACTTC. Amino acids: CASSQGHWGSYEQYF. The chain recombines TRBV9 with TRBJ2-7, with a weak D call TRBD1 (6 bases). CDR3 length: 15 residues. V lost 4 bases, J lost 1 base, and 15 bases lay in between. Germline V gives CDR1 SGDLS, CDR2 YYNGEE.

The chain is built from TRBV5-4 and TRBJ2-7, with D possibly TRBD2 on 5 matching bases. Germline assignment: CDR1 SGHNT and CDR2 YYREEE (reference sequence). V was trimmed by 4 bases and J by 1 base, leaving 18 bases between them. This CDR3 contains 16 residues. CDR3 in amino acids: CASSPISGKSSYEQYF. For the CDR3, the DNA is TGTGCCAGCAGCCCTATCTCCGGGAAAAGTTCCTACGAGCAGTACTTC.

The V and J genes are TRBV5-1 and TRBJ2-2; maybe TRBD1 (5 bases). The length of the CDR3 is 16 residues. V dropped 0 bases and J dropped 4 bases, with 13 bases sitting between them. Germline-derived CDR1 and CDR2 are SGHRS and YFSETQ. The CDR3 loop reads CASSLAPGLSTGELFF. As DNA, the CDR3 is TGCGCCAGCAGCTTGGCCCCAGGGTTAAGCACCGGGGAGCTGTTTTTT.

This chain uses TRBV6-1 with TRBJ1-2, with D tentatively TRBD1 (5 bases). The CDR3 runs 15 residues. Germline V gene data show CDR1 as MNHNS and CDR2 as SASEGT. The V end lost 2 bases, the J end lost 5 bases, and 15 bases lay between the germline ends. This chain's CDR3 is CASSETTTQGYGYTF. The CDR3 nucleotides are TGTGCCAGCAGTGAAACCACGACCCAGGGTTATGGCTACACCTTC.

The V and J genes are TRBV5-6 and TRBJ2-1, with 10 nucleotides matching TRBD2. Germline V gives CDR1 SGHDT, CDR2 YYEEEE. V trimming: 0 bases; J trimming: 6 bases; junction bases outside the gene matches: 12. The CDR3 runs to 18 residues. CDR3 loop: CASSLEGAGGSYGNEQFF. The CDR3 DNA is TGTGCCAGCAGCTTGGAAGGAGCGGGGGGGTCCTATGGCAATGAGCAGTTCTTC.

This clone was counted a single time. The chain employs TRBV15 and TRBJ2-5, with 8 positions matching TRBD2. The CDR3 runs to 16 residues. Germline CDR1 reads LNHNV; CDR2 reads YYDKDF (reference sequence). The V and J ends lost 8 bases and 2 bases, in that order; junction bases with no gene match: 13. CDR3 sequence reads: CATSPPLAGLQETQYF. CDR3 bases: TGTGCCACCTCACCCCCCCTAGCGGGCTTACAAGAGACCCAGTACTTC.

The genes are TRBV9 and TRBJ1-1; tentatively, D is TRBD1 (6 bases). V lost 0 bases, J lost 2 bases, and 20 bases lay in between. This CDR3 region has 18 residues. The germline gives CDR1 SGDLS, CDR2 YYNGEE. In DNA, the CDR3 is TGTGCCAGCAGCGTAGGTGGCCGAGGTGGACAGATAAACACTGAAGCTTTCTTT. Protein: CASSVGGRGGQINTEAFF.

In DNA form, the CDR3 reads TGTGCCAGCAGCTTAACCGGAGCAAGGATGAACACTGAAGCTTTCTTT. It encodes CASSLTGARMNTEAFF. The chain links TRBV7-3 to TRBJ1-1; no firm D call. Germline CDR1 and CDR2: SGHTA and FQGTGA. V lost 0 bases and J lost 0, with 11 bases in between. The CDR3 is 16 amino acids.

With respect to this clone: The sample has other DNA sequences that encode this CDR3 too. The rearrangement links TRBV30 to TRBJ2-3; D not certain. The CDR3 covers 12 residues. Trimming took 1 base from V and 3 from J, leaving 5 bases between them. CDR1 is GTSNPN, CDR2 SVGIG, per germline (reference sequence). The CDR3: CAWSARTDTQYF. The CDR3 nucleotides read TGTGCCTGGAGTGCCCGGACAGATACGCAGTATTTT.

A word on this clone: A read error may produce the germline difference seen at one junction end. This chain's CDR3 is CSSSRGTGTGTEAFF. The CDR3 DNA follows: TGTTCCAGCAGCCGGGGGACAGGGACTGGCACTGAAGCTTTCTTT. The V gene is TRBV7-9, the J gene TRBJ1-1; 9 bases agree with TRBD1. Germline V gives CDR1 SEHNR, CDR2 FQNEAQ (reference sequence). The CDR3 runs 15 residues.

The CDR3 nucleotides are TGTGCCAGCAGTGAACTAGCGGGGGGCTCCTACGAGCAGTACTTC. This codes for CASSELAGGSYEQYF. The chain joins TRBV6-1 to TRBJ2-5, with TRBD2 matching over 11 bases. The better agreement between TRBJ2-7 and the DNA end casts doubt on the J call. In germline, CDR1 is MNHNS, CDR2 SASEGT. This CDR3 is 15 amino acids long.

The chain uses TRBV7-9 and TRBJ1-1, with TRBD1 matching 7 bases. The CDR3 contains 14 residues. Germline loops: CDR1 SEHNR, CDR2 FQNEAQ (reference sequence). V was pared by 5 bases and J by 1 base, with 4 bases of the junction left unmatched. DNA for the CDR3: TGTGCCAGCAGCCAGACAGGGCCGAACACTGAAGCTTTCTTT. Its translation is CASSQTGPNTEAFF. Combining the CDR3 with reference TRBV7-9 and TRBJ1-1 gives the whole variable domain DTGVSQNPRHKITKRGQNVTFRCDPISEHNRLYWYRQTLGQGPEFLTYFQNEAQLEKSRLLSDRFSAERPKGSFSTLEIQRTEQGDSAMYLCASSQTGPNTEAFFGQGTRLTVV.

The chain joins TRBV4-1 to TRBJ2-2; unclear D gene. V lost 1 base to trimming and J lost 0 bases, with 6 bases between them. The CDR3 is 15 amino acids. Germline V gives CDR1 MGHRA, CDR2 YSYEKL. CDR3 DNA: TGCGCCAGCAGCCAAGTTCTAACGAACACCGGGGAGCTGTTTTTT. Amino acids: CASSQVLTNTGELFF.

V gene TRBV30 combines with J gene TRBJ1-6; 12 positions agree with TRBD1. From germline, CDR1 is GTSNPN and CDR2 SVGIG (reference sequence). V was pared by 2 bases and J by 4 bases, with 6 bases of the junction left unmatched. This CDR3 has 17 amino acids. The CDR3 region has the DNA TGTGCCTGGAGTCCCGGGACAGGGGGCGCTTATAATTCACCCCTCCACTTT. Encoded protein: CAWSPGTGGAYNSPLHF.